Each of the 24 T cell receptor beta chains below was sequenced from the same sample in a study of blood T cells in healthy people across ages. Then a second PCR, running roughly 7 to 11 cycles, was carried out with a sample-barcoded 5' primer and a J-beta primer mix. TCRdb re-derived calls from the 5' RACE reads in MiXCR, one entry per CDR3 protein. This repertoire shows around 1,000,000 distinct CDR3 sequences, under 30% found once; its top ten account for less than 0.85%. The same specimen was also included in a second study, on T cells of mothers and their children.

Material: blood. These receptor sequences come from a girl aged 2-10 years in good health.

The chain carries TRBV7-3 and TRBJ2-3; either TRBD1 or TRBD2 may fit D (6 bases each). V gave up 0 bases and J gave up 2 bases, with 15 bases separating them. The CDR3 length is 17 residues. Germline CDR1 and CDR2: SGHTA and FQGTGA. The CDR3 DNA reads TGTGCCAGCAGCTTAACGTTTCGCGGGGACAACACAGATACGCAGTATTTT. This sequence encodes CASSLTFRGDNTDTQYF.

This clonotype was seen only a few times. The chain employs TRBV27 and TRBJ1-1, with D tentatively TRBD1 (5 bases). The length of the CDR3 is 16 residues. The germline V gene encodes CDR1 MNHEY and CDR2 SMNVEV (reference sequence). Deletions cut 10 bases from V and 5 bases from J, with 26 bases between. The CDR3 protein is CATKATGGRAGTEAFF. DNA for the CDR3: TGTGCCACCAAGGCGACTGGGGGACGGGCCGGGACTGAAGCTTTCTTT.

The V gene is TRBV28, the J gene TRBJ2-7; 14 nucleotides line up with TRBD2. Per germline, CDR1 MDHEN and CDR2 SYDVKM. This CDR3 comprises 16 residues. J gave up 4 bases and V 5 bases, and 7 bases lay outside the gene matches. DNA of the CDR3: TGTGCCAGCAGTAGCTTGACTAGCGGGAGGGGGTACGAGCAGTACTTC. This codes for CASSSLTSGRGYEQYF.

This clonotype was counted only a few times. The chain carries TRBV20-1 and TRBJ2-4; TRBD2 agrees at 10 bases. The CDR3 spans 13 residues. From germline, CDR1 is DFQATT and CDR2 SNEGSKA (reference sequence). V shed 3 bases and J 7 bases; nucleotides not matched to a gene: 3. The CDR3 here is CSASLAGANIQYF. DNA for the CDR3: TGCAGTGCTAGTCTAGCGGGGGCGAACATTCAGTACTTC.

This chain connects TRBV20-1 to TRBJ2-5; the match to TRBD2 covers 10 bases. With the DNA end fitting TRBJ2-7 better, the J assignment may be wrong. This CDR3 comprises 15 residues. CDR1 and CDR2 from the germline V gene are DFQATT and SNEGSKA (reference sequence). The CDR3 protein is CSATPGLASSYEQYF. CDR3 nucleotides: TGCAGTGCCACACCGGGACTAGCGAGTTCCTACGAGCAGTACTTC.

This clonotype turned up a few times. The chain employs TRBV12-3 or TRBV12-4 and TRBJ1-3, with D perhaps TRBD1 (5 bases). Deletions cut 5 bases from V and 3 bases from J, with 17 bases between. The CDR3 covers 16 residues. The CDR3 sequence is CASSRGLRKNGNTIYF. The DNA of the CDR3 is TGTGCCAGCAGTAGGGGACTCCGGAAAAATGGAAACACCATATATTTT.

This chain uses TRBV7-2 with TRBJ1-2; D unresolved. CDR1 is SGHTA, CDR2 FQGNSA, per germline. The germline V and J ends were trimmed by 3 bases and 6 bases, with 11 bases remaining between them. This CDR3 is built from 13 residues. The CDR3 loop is CASSFEPGDGYTF. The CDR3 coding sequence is TGTGCCAGCAGCTTCGAGCCTGGGGATGGCTACACCTTC.

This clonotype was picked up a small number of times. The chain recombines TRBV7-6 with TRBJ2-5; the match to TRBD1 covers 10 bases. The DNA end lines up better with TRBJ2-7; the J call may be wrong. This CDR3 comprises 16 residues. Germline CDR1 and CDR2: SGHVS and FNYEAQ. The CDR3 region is CASSSPGQGSVSEQYF. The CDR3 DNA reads TGTGCCAGCAGCTCGCCGGGACAGGGGTCTGTGAGCGAGCAGTACTTC.

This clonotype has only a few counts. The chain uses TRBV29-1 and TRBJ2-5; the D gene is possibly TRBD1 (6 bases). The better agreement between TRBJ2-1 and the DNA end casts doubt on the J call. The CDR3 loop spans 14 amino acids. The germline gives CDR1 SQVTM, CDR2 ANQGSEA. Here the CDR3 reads CSVVRRRGDNEQFF. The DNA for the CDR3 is TGCAGCGTTGTCCGTCGCAGGGGAGACAATGAGCAGTTCTTC.

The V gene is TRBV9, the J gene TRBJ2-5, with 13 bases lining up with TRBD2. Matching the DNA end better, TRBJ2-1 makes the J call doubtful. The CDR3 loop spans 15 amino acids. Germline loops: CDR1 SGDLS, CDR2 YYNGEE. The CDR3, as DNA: TGTGCCAGCAGCGCCTCACTAGCGGGGGGGCGTGAGCAGTTCTTC. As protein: CASSASLAGGREQFF.

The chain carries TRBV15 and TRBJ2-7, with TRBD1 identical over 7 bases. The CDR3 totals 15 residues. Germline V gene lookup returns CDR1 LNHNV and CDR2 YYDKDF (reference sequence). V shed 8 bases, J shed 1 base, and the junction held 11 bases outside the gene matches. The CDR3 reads CATPIQGLRSYEQYF. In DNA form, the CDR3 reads TGTGCCACCCCGATACAGGGGCTACGGTCCTACGAGCAGTACTTC.

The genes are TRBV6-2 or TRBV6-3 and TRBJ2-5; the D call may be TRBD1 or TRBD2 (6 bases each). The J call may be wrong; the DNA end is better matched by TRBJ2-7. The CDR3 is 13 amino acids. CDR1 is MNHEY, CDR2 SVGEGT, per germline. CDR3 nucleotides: TGTGCCAGCACCCTAGGGGGACTCTACGAGCAGTACTTC. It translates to CASTLGGLYEQYF.

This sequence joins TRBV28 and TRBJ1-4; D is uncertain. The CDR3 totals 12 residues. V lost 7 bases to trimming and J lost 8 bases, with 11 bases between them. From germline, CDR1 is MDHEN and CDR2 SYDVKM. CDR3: CASMRVGEKLFF. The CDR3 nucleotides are TGTGCCAGCATGAGGGTCGGGGAAAAACTGTTTTTT.

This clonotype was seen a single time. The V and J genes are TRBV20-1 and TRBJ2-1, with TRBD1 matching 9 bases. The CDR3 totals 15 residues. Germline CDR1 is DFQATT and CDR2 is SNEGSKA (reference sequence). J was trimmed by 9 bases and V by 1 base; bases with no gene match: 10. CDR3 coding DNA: TGCAGTGCTAGAGTAGGACAGGGGCAGATCCTTGAGCAGTTCTTC. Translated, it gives CSARVGQGQILEQFF.

In nucleotides, the CDR3 is TGTGCCAGCAGCGTATCACCGAGGGGACTTCCCCGTTTCAATGAGCAGTTCTTC. Its protein is CASSVSPRGLPRFNEQFF. The chain uses TRBV11-2 and TRBJ2-5; a possible D gene is TRBD2 (6 bases). The DNA end is a closer match to TRBJ2-1, so the J assignment may be wrong. From germline, CDR1 is SGHAT and CDR2 FQNNGV. The CDR3 covers 18 residues.

CDR3 DNA sequence: TGTGCCAGTAGTATAAAGGTAGGAGCGGGAGAGTACTTC. Protein product: CASSIKVGAGEYF. The chain is built from TRBV19 and TRBJ2-7; TRBD2 agrees at 8 bases. After removal of 2 bases from V and 11 bases from J, the junction contained 8 bases not matched to a gene. Germline loops: CDR1 LNHDA, CDR2 SQIVND (reference sequence). There are 13 residues in the CDR3.

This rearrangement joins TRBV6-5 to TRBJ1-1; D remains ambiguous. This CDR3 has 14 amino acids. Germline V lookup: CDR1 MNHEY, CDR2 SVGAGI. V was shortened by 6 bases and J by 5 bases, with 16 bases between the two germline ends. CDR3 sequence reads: CASRSWLGRTEAFF. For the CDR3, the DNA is TGTGCCAGCAGATCCTGGTTGGGGAGGACTGAAGCTTTCTTT.

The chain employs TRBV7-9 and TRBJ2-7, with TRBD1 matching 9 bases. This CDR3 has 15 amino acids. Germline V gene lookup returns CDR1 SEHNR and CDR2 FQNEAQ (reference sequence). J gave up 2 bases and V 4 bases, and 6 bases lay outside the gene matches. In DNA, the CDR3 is TGTGCCAGCAGCTCGGCGACAGGGGGTCCCTACGAGCAGTACTTC. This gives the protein CASSSATGGPYEQYF.

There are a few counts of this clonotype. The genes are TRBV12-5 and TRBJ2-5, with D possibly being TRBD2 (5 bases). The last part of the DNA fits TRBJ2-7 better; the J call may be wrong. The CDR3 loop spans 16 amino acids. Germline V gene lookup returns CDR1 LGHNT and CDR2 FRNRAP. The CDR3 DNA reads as TGTGCTAGTGGTTTGGGACTTGGAGGACGTTCCTACGAGCAGTACTTC. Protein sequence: CASGLGLGGRSYEQYF.

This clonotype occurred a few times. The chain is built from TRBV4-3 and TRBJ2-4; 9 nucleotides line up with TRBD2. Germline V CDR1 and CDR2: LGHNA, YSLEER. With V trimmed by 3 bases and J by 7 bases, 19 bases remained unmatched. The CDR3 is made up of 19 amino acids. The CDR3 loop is CASSHRWQASGDGGNIQYF. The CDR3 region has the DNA TGCGCCAGCAGCCATCGTTGGCAGGCTAGCGGGGATGGGGGGAACATTCAGTACTTC.

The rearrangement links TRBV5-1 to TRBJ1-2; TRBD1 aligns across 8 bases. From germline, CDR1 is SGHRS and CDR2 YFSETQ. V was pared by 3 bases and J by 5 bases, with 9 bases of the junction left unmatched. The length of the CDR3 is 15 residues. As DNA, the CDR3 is TGCGCCAGCAGCTCCCCGGGACAGGATAGATATGGCTACACCTTC. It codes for CASSSPGQDRYGYTF. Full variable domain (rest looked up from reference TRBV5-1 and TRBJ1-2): KAGVTQTPRYLIKTRGQQVTLSCSPISGHRSVSWYQQTPGQGLQFLFEYFSETQRNKGNFPGRFSGRQFSNSRSEMNVSTLELGDSALYLCASSSPGQDRYGYTFGSGTRLTVV.

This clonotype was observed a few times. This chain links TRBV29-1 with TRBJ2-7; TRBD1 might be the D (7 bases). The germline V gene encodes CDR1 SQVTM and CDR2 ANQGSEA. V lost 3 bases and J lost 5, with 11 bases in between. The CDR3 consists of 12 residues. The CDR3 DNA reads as TGCAGCGTTGATCAGGGGGAGGACGAGCAGTACTTC. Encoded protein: CSVDQGEDEQYF.

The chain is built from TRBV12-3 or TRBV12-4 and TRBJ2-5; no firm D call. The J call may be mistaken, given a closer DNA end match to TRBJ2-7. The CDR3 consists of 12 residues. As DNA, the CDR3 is TGTGCCAGCAGTTTGTACAGACACGAGCAGTACTTC. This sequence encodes CASSLYRHEQYF.

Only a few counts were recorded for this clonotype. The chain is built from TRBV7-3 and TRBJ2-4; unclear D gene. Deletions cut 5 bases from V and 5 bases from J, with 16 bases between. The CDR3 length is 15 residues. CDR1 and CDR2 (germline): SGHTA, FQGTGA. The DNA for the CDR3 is TGTGCCAGCAGCGATCAGGCGTTCGGCCAAAACATTCAGTACTTC. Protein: CASSDQAFGQNIQYF.